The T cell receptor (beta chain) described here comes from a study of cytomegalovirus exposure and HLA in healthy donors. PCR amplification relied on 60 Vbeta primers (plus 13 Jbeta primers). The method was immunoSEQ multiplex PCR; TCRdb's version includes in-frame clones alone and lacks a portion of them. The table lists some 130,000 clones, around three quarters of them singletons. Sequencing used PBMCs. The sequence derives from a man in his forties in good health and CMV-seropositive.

CDR3 sequence reads: CASSYGGSGELFF. CDR3 sequence (DNA): TGTGCCAGCAGTTACGGGGGCTCCGGGGAGCTGTTTTTT. The chain carries TRBV6-5 and TRBJ2-2; D is possibly TRBD1 (6 bases). The germline V gene encodes CDR1 MNHEY and CDR2 SVGAGI. V shed 2 bases and J shed 6 bases, with 7 bases lying between them. The CDR3 extends over 13 amino acids.